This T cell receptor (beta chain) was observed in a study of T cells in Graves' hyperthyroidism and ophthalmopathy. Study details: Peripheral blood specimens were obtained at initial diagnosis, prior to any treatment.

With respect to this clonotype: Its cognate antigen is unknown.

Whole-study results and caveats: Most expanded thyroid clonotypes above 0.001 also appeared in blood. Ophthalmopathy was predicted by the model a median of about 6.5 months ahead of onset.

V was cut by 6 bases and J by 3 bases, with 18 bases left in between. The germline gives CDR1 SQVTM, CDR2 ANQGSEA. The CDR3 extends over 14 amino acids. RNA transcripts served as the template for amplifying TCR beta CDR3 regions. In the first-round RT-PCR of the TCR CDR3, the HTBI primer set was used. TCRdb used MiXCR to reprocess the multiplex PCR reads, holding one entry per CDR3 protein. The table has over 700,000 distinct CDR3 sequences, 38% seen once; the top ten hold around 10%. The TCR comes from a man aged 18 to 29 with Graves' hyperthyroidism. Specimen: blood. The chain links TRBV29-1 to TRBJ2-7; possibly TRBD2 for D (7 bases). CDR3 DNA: TGCAGCGTCGCTCGGGGGGCCCTTATCTACGAGCAGTACTTC. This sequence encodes CSVARGALIYEQYF.